This TCR beta chain came from a study of tumor-infiltrating lymphocytes in primary liver carcinoma. The wider study: Both sexes were represented among patients, who were 30 to 69 years old.

Unsorted whole blood yielded blood RNA, and germline DNA was extracted as well. Points from the study as a whole: Tumors had a top-250-clone fraction that was significantly higher than blood (p = 0.039).

A remark on this clonotype: Its antigen is as yet unknown.

Making TCR beta cDNA involved approximately 530 ng total RNA and a constant-region primer. Libraries covering TCR beta were generated through three nested multiplex PCR rounds (using a slightly modified ARM-PCR). Researchers ran the first two PCR rounds for around 10 cycles each with TRBV1-TRBV30 forward primers and a C-beta reverse primer. In TCRdb, the multiplex PCR reads were re-called with MiXCR into one record per CDR3 protein. This sample has roughly 330,000 distinct CDR3 sequences; approximately 65% occur once, and the top ten carry about 6%. Between the trimmed V and J ends, which lost 2 bases and 0 bases, there was a span of 14 bases. Germline V lookup: CDR1 SGHKS, CDR2 YYEKEE (reference sequence). The CDR3 runs 17 residues.

The genes are TRBV5-5 and TRBJ1-4, with a possible D match to TRBD1 (5 bases). The sequenced material came from peripheral blood. This TCR was sampled from a man aged 40-49 years with primary liver carcinoma and hepatitis B virus infection. CDR3 protein: CASSFVTVGTTNEKLFF. CDR3 bases: TGTGCCAGCAGCTTTGTGACAGTGGGGACAACTAATGAAAAACTGTTTTTT.